The rows below give T cell receptor beta chains drawn from one sample of a study of cytomegalovirus exposure and HLA in healthy donors. TCRdb's copy holds only in-frame clones and misses some; the assay was immunoSEQ multiplex PCR. The table includes about 200,000 clones, roughly 78% detected once. The sequenced material came from PBMCs. These receptors were collected from a girl aged 5-17 years in good health and CMV-seropositive. Both conserved end residues are part of each CDR3. Each record gives: J gene, clone size, D gene, V gene, CDR3 DNA, CDR3 protein. D genes are given only for firm matches. Size tells how often a clone was seen (once, few, many) or the class of an expanded clone, and some rows leave it out.

j_gene: TRBJ2-2; abundance: .; d_gene: .; v_gene: TRBV19; CDR3nt: TGTGCCAGTAGTATCCAGCAGGTTCTTAAAACCGGGGAGCTGTTTTTT; CDR3aa: CASSIQQVLKTGELFF
j_gene: TRBJ2-2; abundance: .; d_gene: .; v_gene: TRBV21-1; CDR3nt: TGTGCCAGCAGCAAAGCGGACGGGGGGGCTGGGGGGGAGCTGTTTTTT; CDR3aa: CASSKADGGAGGELFF
j_gene: TRBJ1-2; abundance: .; d_gene: .; v_gene: TRBV4-3; CDR3nt: TGCGCCAGCAGCCAAGCAGGCTATGGCTACACCTTC; CDR3aa: CASSQAGYGYTF
j_gene: TRBJ2-7; abundance: .; d_gene: .; v_gene: TRBV2; CDR3nt: TGTGCCAGCATTGACAACTCCTACGAGCAGTACTTC; CDR3aa: CASIDNSYEQYF
j_gene: TRBJ1-2; abundance: .; d_gene: TRBD1; v_gene: TRBV9; CDR3nt: TGTGCCAGCAGCGTAGCCGGGACAGACTATGGCTACACCTTC; CDR3aa: CASSVAGTDYGYTF
j_gene: TRBJ2-7; abundance: .; d_gene: TRBD1; v_gene: TRBV15; CDR3nt: TGTGCCACCAGCAGAGATGTGACAGGGGACGAGCAGTACTTC; CDR3aa: CATSRDVTGDEQYF
j_gene: TRBJ2-7; abundance: .; d_gene: .; v_gene: TRBV11-2; CDR3nt: TGTGCCAGCAGCTTAGCGGGGGGCGGTTACGAGCAGTACTTC; CDR3aa: CASSLAGGGYEQYF
j_gene: TRBJ2-1; abundance: .; d_gene: TRBD2; v_gene: TRBV10-3; CDR3nt: TGTGCCATCAGTGAGTCGGGACTAGCGGGGGGGCCGGTCAATGAGCAGTTCTTC; CDR3aa: CAISESGLAGGPVNEQFF
j_gene: TRBJ1-6; abundance: .; d_gene: TRBD1; v_gene: TRBV5-1; CDR3nt: TGCGCCAGCAGCTTGGGGGACAGAGACAATAATTCACCCCTCCACTTT; CDR3aa: CASSLGDRDNNSPLHF
j_gene: TRBJ2-1; abundance: .; d_gene: .; v_gene: TRBV6-5; CDR3nt: TGTGCCAGCTGCGGTGGTTCAACACTTGAGCAGTTCTTC; CDR3aa: CASCGGSTLEQFF
j_gene: TRBJ1-2; abundance: .; d_gene: .; v_gene: TRBV27; CDR3nt: TGTGCCAGCAGTTTATGGGCAGGAAACTATGGCTACACCTTC; CDR3aa: CASSLWAGNYGYTF
j_gene: TRBJ1-6; abundance: .; d_gene: TRBD1; v_gene: TRBV7-2; CDR3nt: TGTGCCAGCAGCCCGGGGGGGGTGACAGGGCGGACAGATTCACCCCTCCACTTT; CDR3aa: CASSPGGVTGRTDSPLHF
j_gene: TRBJ2-1; abundance: .; d_gene: .; v_gene: TRBV5-6; CDR3nt: TGTGCCAGCAGCTTCGCGGTTGAGCAGTTCTTC; CDR3aa: CASSFAVEQFF
j_gene: TRBJ2-3; abundance: .; d_gene: TRBD2; v_gene: TRBV30; CDR3nt: TGTGCCTGGAGTGTCGGGGCTAGCGGGGCAGATACGCAGTATTTT; CDR3aa: CAWSVGASGADTQYF
j_gene: TRBJ1-5; abundance: .; d_gene: TRBD1; v_gene: TRBV5-1; CDR3nt: TGCGCCAGCAGCTTGGCCCCAGGGGGCTCGGGTCAGCCCCAGCATTTT; CDR3aa: CASSLAPGGSGQPQHF
j_gene: TRBJ2-3; abundance: .; d_gene: TRBD1; v_gene: TRBV4-2; CDR3nt: TGTGCCAGCAGCCAACAGACAGGGGGACCAGATACGCAGTATTTT; CDR3aa: CASSQQTGGPDTQYF
j_gene: TRBJ2-3; abundance: .; d_gene: TRBD2; v_gene: TRBV29-1; CDR3nt: TGCAGCGTTGCCACGGGGGGGCCAACAGATACGCAGTATTTT; CDR3aa: CSVATGGPTDTQYF
j_gene: TRBJ2-3; abundance: .; d_gene: .; v_gene: TRBV9; CDR3nt: TGTGCCAGCAGCGTCTCTGGGCCTATCACAGATACGCAGTATTTT; CDR3aa: CASSVSGPITDTQYF
j_gene: TRBJ1-2; abundance: once; d_gene: TRBD1; v_gene: TRBV6-5; CDR3nt: TGTGCCAGCAGTTACTCGAGGACAGGACTCTATGGCTACACCTTC; CDR3aa: CASSYSRTGLYGYTF
j_gene: TRBJ1-1; abundance: few; d_gene: .; v_gene: TRBV4-3; CDR3nt: TGCGCCAGCAGCCAAGATCAGGGTGTGAACACTGAAGCTTTCTTT; CDR3aa: CASSQDQGVNTEAFF
j_gene: TRBJ1-1; abundance: .; d_gene: .; v_gene: TRBV11-2; CDR3nt: TGTGCCAGCTCTCCCACTTTTTTAGGGGGAAACACTGAAGCTTTCTTT; CDR3aa: CASSPTFLGGNTEAFF
j_gene: TRBJ2-7; abundance: few; d_gene: .; v_gene: TRBV28; CDR3nt: TGTGCCAGCAGCAGCGGGCCTGTTGAGCAGTACTTC; CDR3aa: CASSSGPVEQYF
j_gene: TRBJ1-5; abundance: .; d_gene: TRBD1; v_gene: TRBV7-2; CDR3nt: TGTGCCAGCAGCTCGCAGGGGGCAGGGCAGCCCCAGCATTTT; CDR3aa: CASSSQGAGQPQHF
j_gene: TRBJ1-3; abundance: once; d_gene: .; v_gene: TRBV4-1; CDR3nt: TGCGCCAGCAGCCAAGATGGTCGGCGACAAGTCTCTGGAAACACCATATATTTT; CDR3aa: CASSQDGRRQVSGNTIYF
j_gene: TRBJ1-1; abundance: .; d_gene: .; v_gene: TRBV5-6; CDR3nt: TGTGCCAGCAGCCCCACAGGGTGGAACACTGAAGCTTTCTTT; CDR3aa: CASSPTGWNTEAFF
j_gene: TRBJ2-7; abundance: .; d_gene: .; v_gene: TRBV5-1; CDR3nt: TGCGCCAGCAGCTTCGGCGGCTACGAGCAGTACTTC; CDR3aa: CASSFGGYEQYF
j_gene: TRBJ2-3; abundance: .; d_gene: .; v_gene: TRBV29-1; CDR3nt: TGCAGCGTTGACATTGCAGATACGCAGTATTTT; CDR3aa: CSVDIADTQYF
j_gene: TRBJ2-2; abundance: .; d_gene: .; v_gene: TRBV10-2; CDR3nt: TGCGCCAGCACCTGGTACGGTAGCGTGGCCGGGGAGCTGTTTTTT; CDR3aa: CASTWYGSVAGELFF
j_gene: TRBJ1-2; abundance: .; d_gene: .; v_gene: TRBV19; CDR3nt: TGTGCCAGTAGTACAGATCCGGACTATGGCTACACCTTC; CDR3aa: CASSTDPDYGYTF
j_gene: TRBJ2-7; abundance: .; d_gene: .; v_gene: TRBV6-1; CDR3nt: TGTGCCATCAGCAGACAGACGTCCTACGAGCAGTACTTC; CDR3aa: CAISRQTSYEQYF
j_gene: TRBJ1-1; abundance: .; d_gene: .; v_gene: TRBV10-3; CDR3nt: TGTGCCATCAGTGAGTCGCCAGGGCCGACTGAAGCTTTCTTT; CDR3aa: CAISESPGPTEAFF
j_gene: TRBJ1-1; abundance: .; d_gene: .; v_gene: TRBV7-2; CDR3nt: TGTGCCAGCAGCTTTGGGAGGACTGAAGCTTTCTTT; CDR3aa: CASSFGRTEAFF
j_gene: TRBJ2-7; abundance: .; d_gene: TRBD2; v_gene: TRBV4-2; CDR3nt: TGTGCCAGCAGCCAAGATCCAGCGGGAGGATCCCCGGGGGAGCAGTACTTC; CDR3aa: CASSQDPAGGSPGEQYF
j_gene: TRBJ2-7; abundance: .; d_gene: TRBD1; v_gene: TRBV18; CDR3nt: TGTGCCAGCTCACAAACAGGGGGCGCATTTTACGAGCAGTACTTC; CDR3aa: CASSQTGGAFYEQYF
j_gene: TRBJ1-2; abundance: once; d_gene: TRBD1; v_gene: TRBV4-3; CDR3nt: TGCGCCAGCAGCCAAGAGATCTACGGACAGGGGGGATATGGCTACACCTTC; CDR3aa: CASSQEIYGQGGYGYTF
j_gene: TRBJ1-5; abundance: .; d_gene: TRBD1; v_gene: TRBV5-6; CDR3nt: TGTGCCAGCAGCTTCGGACAGGGGAATCAGCCCCAGCATTTT; CDR3aa: CASSFGQGNQPQHF
j_gene: TRBJ1-2; abundance: .; d_gene: .; v_gene: TRBV7-2; CDR3nt: TGTGCCAGCAGCCCCGAGGGACTAACTCCGCGAGCTAACTATGGCTACACCTTC; CDR3aa: CASSPEGLTPRANYGYTF
j_gene: TRBJ1-4; abundance: few; d_gene: .; v_gene: TRBV5-6; CDR3nt: TGTGCCAGCAGCTGGGGCGAGGGCGGGGGAAAACTGTTTTTT; CDR3aa: CASSWGEGGGKLFF
j_gene: TRBJ2-1; abundance: .; d_gene: .; v_gene: TRBV7-9; CDR3nt: TGTGCCAGCAGTTTAAGGCTACGTTGGAGCTCCTACAATGAGCAGTTCTTC; CDR3aa: CASSLRLRWSSYNEQFF
j_gene: TRBJ1-6; abundance: once; d_gene: TRBD1; v_gene: TRBV10-3; CDR3nt: TGTGCCATCAGTGGGGGTCCGGGACAGGATCCCTTCGGTAATTCACCCCTCCACTTT; CDR3aa: CAISGGPGQDPFGNSPLHF
j_gene: TRBJ2-5; abundance: few; d_gene: .; v_gene: TRBV2; CDR3nt: TGTGCCAGCACCCCGCAGGGGAGAGAGACCCAGTACTTC; CDR3aa: CASTPQGRETQYF
j_gene: TRBJ1-1; abundance: .; d_gene: TRBD1; v_gene: TRBV29-1; CDR3nt: TGCAGCGTTGAGATGGGACAGGGGGTGAACACTGAAGCTTTCTTT; CDR3aa: CSVEMGQGVNTEAFF
j_gene: TRBJ2-3; abundance: .; d_gene: TRBD1; v_gene: TRBV27; CDR3nt: TGTGCCAGCAGTTTACGTCCCCGACAGGGGGCTGCTACTACAGATACGCAGTATTTT; CDR3aa: CASSLRPRQGAATTDTQYF
j_gene: TRBJ2-7; abundance: few; d_gene: .; v_gene: TRBV29-1; CDR3nt: TGCAGCGTTGAAGTCGTCAGGCGCGGGTCCTACGAGCAGTACTTC; CDR3aa: CSVEVVRRGSYEQYF
j_gene: TRBJ1-2; abundance: .; d_gene: TRBD1; v_gene: TRBV5-4; CDR3nt: TGTGCCAGCAGTCAGGGGGCTAACTATGGCTACACCTTC; CDR3aa: CASSQGANYGYTF